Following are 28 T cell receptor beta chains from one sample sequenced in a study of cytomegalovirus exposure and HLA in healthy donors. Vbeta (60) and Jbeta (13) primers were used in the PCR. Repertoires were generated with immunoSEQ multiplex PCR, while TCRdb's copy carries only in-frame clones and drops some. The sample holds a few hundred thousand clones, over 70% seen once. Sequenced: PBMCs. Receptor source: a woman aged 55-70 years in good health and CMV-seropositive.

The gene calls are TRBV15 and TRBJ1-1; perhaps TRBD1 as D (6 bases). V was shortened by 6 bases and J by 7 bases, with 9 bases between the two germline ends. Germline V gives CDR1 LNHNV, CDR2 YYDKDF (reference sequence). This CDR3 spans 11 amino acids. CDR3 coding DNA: TGTGCCACCAGTTCAGGGGTTGAAGCTTTCTTT. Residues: CATSSGVEAFF.

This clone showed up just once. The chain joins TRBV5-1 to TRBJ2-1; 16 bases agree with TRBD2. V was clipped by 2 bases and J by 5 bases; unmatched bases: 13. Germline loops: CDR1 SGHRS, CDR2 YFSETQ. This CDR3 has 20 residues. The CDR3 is CASSLEPGTSGRAVHNEQFF. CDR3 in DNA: TGCGCCAGCAGCTTAGAGCCCGGGACTAGCGGGAGGGCCGTCCACAATGAGCAGTTCTTC.

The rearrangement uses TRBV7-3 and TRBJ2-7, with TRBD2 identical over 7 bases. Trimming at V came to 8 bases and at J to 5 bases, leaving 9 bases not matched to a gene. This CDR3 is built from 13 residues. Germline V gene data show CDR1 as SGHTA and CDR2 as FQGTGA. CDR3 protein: CASSEEGGDEQYF. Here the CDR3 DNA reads TGTGCCAGCTCCGAAGAGGGAGGGGACGAGCAGTACTTC.

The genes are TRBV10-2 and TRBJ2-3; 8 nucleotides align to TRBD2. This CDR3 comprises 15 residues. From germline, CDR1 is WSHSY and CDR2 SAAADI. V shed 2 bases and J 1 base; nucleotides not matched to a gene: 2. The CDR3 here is CASSEGLAGTDTQYF. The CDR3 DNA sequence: TGCGCCAGCAGTGAGGGACTAGCAGGCACAGATACGCAGTATTTT.

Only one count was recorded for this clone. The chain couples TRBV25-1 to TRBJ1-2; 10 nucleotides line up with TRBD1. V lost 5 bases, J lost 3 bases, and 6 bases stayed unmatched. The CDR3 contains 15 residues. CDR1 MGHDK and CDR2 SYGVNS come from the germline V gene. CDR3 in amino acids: CASSSSTGGDYGYTF. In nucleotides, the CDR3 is TGTGCCAGCAGTTCCTCGACAGGGGGCGACTATGGCTACACCTTC.

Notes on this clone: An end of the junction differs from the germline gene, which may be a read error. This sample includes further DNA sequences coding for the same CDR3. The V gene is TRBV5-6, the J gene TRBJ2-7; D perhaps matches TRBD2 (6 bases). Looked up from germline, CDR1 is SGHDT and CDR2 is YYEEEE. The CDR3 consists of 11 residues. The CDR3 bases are TGTGCCAGTAGCTATAGCGGAGAGCAGTACTTC. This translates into CASSYSGEQYF. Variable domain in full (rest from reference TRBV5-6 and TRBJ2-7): DAGVTQSPTHLIKTRGQQVTLRCSPKSGHDTVSWYQQALGQGPQFIFQYYEEEERQRGNFPDRFSGHQFPNYSSELNVNALLLGDSALYLCASSYSGEQYFGPGTRLTVT.

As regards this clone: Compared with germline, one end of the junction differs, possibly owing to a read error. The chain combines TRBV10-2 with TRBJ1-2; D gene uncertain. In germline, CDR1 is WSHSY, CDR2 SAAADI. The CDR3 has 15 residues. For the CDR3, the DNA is TGCGCCAGCAGTGAGTCGGAGAGGCCTTACTATGACTACACCTTC. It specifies CASSESERPYYDYTF.

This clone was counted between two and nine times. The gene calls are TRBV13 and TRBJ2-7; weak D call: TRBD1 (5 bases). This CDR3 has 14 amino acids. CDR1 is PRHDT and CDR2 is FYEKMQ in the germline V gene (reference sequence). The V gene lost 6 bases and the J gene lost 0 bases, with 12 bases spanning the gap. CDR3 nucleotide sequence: TGTGCCAGCAGGGGGTCCAGGGTCTCCTACGAGCAGTACTTC. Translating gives CASRGSRVSYEQYF.

CDR3 nucleotides: TGCGCCAGCAGCTGGCAGACAGGGAGCTCCTACGAGCAGTACTTC. It is translated as CASSWQTGSSYEQYF. This chain connects TRBV5-1 to TRBJ2-7, with TRBD1 identical over 7 bases. The CDR3 is 15 residues long. Germline V gene sequence: CDR1 SGHRS, CDR2 YFSETQ. V was pared by 3 bases and J by 0 bases, with 6 bases of the junction left unmatched.

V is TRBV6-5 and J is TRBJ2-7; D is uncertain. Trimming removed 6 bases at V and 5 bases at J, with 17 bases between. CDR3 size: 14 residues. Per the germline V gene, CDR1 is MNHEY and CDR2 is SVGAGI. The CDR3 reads CASSLVAAQNEQYF. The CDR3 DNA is TGTGCCAGCAGCCTCGTTGCAGCGCAGAACGAGCAGTACTTC.

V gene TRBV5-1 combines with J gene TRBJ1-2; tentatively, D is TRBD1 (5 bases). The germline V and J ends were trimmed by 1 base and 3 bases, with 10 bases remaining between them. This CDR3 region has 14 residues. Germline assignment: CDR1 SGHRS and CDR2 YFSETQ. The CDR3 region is CASSLPRADYGYTF. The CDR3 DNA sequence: TGCGCCAGCAGCTTGCCCAGGGCCGACTATGGCTACACCTTC.

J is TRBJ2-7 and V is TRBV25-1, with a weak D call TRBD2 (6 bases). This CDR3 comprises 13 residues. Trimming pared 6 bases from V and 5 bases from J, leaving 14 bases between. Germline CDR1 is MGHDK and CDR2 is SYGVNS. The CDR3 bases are TGTGCCAGCAGGGACTATAGGGGCGACGAGCAGTACTTC. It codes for CASRDYRGDEQYF.

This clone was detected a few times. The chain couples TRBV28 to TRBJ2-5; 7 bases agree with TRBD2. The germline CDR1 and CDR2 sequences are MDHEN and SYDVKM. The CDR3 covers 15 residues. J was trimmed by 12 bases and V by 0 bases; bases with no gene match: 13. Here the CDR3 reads CASSLWSGGASLKYF. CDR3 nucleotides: TGTGCCAGCAGTTTATGGTCGGGAGGAGCCTCCTTAAAGTACTTC. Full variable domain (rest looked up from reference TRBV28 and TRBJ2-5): DVKVTQSSRYLVKRTGEKVFLECVQDMDHENMFWYRQDPGLGLRLIYFSYDVKMKEKGDIPEGYSVSREKKERFSLILESASTNQTSMYLCASSLWSGGASLKYFGPGTRLLVL.

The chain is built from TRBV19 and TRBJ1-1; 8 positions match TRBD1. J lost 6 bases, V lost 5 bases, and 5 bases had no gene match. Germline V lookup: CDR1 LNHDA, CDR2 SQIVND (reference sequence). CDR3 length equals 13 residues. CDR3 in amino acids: CASSLDRGSEAFF. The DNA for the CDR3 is TGTGCCAGTAGTCTCGACAGGGGCTCTGAAGCTTTCTTT.

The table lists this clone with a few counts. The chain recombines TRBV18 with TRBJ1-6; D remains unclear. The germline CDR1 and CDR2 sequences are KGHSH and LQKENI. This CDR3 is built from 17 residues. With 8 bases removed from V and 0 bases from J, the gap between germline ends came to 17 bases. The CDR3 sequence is CASPPAVASSYNSPLHF. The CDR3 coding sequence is TGTGCCAGCCCGCCGGCGGTCGCAAGCTCCTATAATTCACCCCTCCACTTT. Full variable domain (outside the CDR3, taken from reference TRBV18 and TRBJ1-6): NAGVMQNPRHLVRRRGQEARLRCSPMKGHSHVYWYRQLPEEGLKFMVYLQKENIIDESGMPKERFSAEFPKEGPSILRIQQVVRGDSAAYFCASPPAVASSYNSPLHFGNGTRLTVT.

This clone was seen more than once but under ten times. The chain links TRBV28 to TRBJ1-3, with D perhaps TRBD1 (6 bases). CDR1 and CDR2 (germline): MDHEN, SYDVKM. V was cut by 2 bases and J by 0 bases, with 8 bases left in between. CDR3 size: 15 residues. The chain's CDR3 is CASSLRGISGNTIYF. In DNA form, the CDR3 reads TGTGCCAGCAGTTTAAGGGGGATCTCTGGAAACACCATATATTTT.

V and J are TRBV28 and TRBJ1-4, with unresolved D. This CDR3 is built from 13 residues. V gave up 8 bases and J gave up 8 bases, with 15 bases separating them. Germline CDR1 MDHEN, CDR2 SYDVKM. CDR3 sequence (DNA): TGTGCCAGCCGGAGGAACGTGGGGGAAAAACTGTTTTTT. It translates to CASRRNVGEKLFF.

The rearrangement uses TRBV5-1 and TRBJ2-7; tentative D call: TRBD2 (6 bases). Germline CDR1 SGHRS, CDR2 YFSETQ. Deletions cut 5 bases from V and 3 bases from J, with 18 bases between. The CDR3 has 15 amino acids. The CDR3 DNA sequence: TGCGCCAGCAGACCGGGGAGGCTAGATTACTACGAGCAGTACTTC. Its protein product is CASRPGRLDYYEQYF.

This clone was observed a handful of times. The CDR3 protein is CASSQDPVNQPQHF. The CDR3 DNA is TGCGCCAGCAGCCAAGACCCCGTGAATCAGCCCCAGCATTTT. The chain has TRBV4-1 and TRBJ1-5; D remains unclear. This CDR3 contains 14 residues. Trimming left V 0 bases short and J 4 bases short, with 7 bases between. In germline, CDR1 is MGHRA, CDR2 YSYEKL.

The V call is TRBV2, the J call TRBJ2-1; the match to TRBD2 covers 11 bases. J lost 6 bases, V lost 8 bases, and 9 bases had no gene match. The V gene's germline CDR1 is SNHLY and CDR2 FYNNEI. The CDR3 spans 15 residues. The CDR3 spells CASLKTLAGVNEQFF. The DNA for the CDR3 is TGTGCCAGCCTAAAAACACTAGCGGGAGTCAATGAGCAGTTCTTC.

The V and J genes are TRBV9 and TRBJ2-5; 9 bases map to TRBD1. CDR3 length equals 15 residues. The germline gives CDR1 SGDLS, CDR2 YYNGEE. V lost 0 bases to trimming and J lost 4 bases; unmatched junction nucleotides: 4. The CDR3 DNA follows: TGTGCCAGCAGCGTAGTGACAGGGGGGCGAGAGACCCAGTACTTC. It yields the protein CASSVVTGGRETQYF.

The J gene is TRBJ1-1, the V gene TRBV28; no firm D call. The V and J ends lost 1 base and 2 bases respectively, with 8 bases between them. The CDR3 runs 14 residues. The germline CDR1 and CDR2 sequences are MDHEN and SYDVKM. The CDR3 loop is CASSLLAGNTEAFF. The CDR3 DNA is TGTGCCAGCAGTTTATTGGCAGGTAACACTGAAGCTTTCTTT. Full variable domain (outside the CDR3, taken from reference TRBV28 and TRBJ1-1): DVKVTQSSRYLVKRTGEKVFLECVQDMDHENMFWYRQDPGLGLRLIYFSYDVKMKEKGDIPEGYSVSREKKERFSLILESASTNQTSMYLCASSLLAGNTEAFFGQGTRLTVV.

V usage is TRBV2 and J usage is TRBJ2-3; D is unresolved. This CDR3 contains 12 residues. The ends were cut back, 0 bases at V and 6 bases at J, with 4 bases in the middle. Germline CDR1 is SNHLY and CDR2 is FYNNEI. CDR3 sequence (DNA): TGTGCCAGCAGTGAAGCGGGCGATACGCAGTATTTT. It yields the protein CASSEAGDTQYF.

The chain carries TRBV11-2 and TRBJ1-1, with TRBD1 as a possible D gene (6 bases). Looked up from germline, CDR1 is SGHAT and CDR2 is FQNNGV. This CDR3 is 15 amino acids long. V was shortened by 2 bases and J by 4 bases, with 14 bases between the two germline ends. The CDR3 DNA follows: TGTGCCAGCAGCTTATGGGGGCAGGGAGCCACTGAAGCTTTCTTT. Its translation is CASSLWGQGATEAFF.

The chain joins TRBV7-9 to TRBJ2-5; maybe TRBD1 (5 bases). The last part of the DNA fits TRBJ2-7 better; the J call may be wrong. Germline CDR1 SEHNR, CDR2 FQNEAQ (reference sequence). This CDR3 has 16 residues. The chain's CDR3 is CASSPDWADQGHEQYF. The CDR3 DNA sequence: TGTGCCAGCAGTCCAGATTGGGCTGACCAGGGCCACGAGCAGTACTTC.

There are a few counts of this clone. The CDR3 bases are TGTGCCATCAGTCCGTGGGACAGCAAGAACACTGAAGCTTTCTTT. Translating gives CAISPWDSKNTEAFF. The genes are TRBV10-3 and TRBJ1-1; 7 bases match TRBD1. This CDR3 contains 15 residues. V trimming: 5 bases; J trimming: 1 base; junction bases outside the gene matches: 7. The V gene's germline CDR1 is ENHRY and CDR2 SYGVKD.

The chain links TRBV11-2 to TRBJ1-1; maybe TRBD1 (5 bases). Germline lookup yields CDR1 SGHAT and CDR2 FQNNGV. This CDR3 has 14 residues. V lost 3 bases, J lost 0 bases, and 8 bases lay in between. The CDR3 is CASSLNRLNTEAFF. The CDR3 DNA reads TGTGCCAGCAGCTTGAACAGGTTGAACACTGAAGCTTTCTTT.

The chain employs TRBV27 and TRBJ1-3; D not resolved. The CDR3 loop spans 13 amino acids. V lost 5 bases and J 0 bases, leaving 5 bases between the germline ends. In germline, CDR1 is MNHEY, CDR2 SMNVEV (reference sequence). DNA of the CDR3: TGTGCCAGCAGTCGGAGCTCTGGAAACACCATATATTTT. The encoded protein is CASSRSSGNTIYF.